These 9 T cell receptor beta chains share one sample of origin, sequenced in a study of CD8 T cells in Susac syndrome. Reverse transcription used about 0.45 to 1 ug RNA and random hexamers. TCRdb reprocessed the immunoSEQ multiplex PCR reads via MiXCR and lists one record per CDR3 protein. The data hold approximately 160,000 distinct CDR3 sequences, with around 94% observed a single time. The sample comprised CD4+ T cells from PBMCs. These receptors originate from a human donor with multiple sclerosis.

The chain recombines TRBV20-1 with TRBJ1-1; TRBD1 might be the D (5 bases). Germline V gene lookup returns CDR1 DFQATT and CDR2 SNEGSKA (reference sequence). V lost 7 bases and J 6 bases, leaving 15 bases between the germline ends. The CDR3 is 12 residues long. The CDR3 DNA reads as TGCAGTGTCCGTGGGGGTAACGCTGAAGCTTTCTTT. Translation: CSVRGGNAEAFF.

J is TRBJ1-1 and V is TRBV6-2 or TRBV6-3; 8 bases are shared with TRBD1. The CDR3 runs to 15 residues. Germline CDR1 is MNHEY and CDR2 is SVGEGT. With V trimmed by 4 bases and J by 1 base, 5 bases remained unmatched. The CDR3: CASSSAGGRNTEAFF. The CDR3 nucleotides are TGTGCCAGCAGTTCGGCAGGGGGCCGGAACACTGAAGCTTTCTTT.

This chain connects TRBV25-1 to TRBJ2-1, with 9 nucleotides matching TRBD1. The CDR3 is 15 residues long. Germline V gene lookup returns CDR1 MGHDK and CDR2 SYGVNS. The ends lost 6 bases at V and 6 bases at J; junction bases unmatched: 9. The CDR3 here is CASSLPGTGTNEQFF. CDR3 bases: TGTGCCAGCAGCCTACCCGGGACAGGGACCAATGAGCAGTTCTTC.

The chain carries TRBV6-5 and TRBJ2-3; TRBD2 matches at 12 bases. Germline loops: CDR1 MNHEY, CDR2 SVGAGI. V shed 4 bases, J shed 6 bases, and the junction held 14 bases outside the gene matches. The CDR3 loop spans 18 amino acids. The CDR3 protein is CASSSGHSSGRASDTQYF. CDR3 in DNA: TGTGCCAGCAGTTCCGGGCATTCTAGCGGGAGGGCCTCTGATACGCAGTATTTT.

V is TRBV29-1 and J is TRBJ2-1; 7 bases are shared with TRBD1. CDR1 is SQVTM, CDR2 ANQGSEA, per germline. V shed 2 bases and J 3 bases; nucleotides not matched to a gene: 10. The CDR3 is 16 amino acids. CDR3 sequence (DNA): TGCAGCGTTGAAAAAGGGACAGCTGACCGCTACAATGAGCAGTTCTTC. Its translation: CSVEKGTADRYNEQFF.

This chain connects TRBV12-3 or TRBV12-4 to TRBJ2-1; the D call may be TRBD1 or TRBD2 (5 bases each). The CDR3 loop spans 16 amino acids. Trimming took 5 bases from V and 0 from J, leaving 14 bases between them. The CDR3 sequence is CASSGTGFSSYNEQFF. CDR3 in DNA: TGTGCCAGCAGTGGGACGGGCTTCAGCTCCTACAATGAGCAGTTCTTC.

The chain employs TRBV6-5 and TRBJ2-1, with 7 positions matching TRBD2. This CDR3 is 15 amino acids long. Germline V gene data show CDR1 as MNHEY and CDR2 as SVGAGI. V shed 0 bases and J 5 bases; nucleotides not matched to a gene: 4. Written as DNA, the CDR3 is TGTGCCAGCAGTTACTCGTCGGGGGGAGACAATGAGCAGTTCTTC. This translates into CASSYSSGGDNEQFF.

This clonotype appeared once. V and J are TRBV18 and TRBJ2-5; D gene ambiguous. The length of the CDR3 is 13 residues. V lost 3 bases and J lost 3, with 8 bases in between. Germline CDR1 is KGHSH and CDR2 is LQKENI. In nucleotides, the CDR3 is TGTGCCAGCTCACCGAATTCGAAAGAGACCCAGTACTTC. Translating gives CASSPNSKETQYF.

The chain combines TRBV11-2 with TRBJ2-5; 11 bases agree with TRBD2. V gave up 5 bases and J gave up 5 bases; unmatched junction bases: 4. CDR3 size: 14 residues. Per the germline V gene, CDR1 is SGHAT and CDR2 is FQNNGV. The DNA for the CDR3 is TGTGCCAGCAGCCCTAGCGGGGGGAGGGAGACCCAGTACTTC. This gives the protein CASSPSGGRETQYF.